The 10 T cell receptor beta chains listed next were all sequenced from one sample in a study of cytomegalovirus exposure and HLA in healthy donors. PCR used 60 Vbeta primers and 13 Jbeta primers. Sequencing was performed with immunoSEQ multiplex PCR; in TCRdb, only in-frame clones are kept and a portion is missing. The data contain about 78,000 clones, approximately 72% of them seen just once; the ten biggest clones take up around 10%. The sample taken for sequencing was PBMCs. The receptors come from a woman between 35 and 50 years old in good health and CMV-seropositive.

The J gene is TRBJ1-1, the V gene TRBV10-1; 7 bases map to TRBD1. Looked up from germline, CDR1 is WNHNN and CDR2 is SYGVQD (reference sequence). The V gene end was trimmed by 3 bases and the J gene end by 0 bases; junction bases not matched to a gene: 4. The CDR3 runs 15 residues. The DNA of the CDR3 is TGCGCCAGCAGTGACCGACAGGGAATGAACACTGAAGCTTTCTTT. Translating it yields CASSDRQGMNTEAFF.

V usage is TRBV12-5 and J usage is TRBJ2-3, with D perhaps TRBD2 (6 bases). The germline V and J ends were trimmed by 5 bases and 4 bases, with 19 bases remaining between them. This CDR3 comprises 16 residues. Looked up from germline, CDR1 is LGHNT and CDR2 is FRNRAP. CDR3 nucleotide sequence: TGTGCTAGTGGTCCCGGGACTCATACGGGTGCAGATACGCAGTATTTT. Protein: CASGPGTHTGADTQYF. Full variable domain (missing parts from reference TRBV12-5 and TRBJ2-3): DARVTQTPRHKVTEMGQEVTMRCQPILGHNTVFWYRQTMMQGLELLAYFRNRAPLDDSGMPKDRFSAEMPDATLATLKIQPSEPRDSAVYFCASGPGTHTGADTQYFGPGTRLTVL.

The CDR3 sequence: CAISESYGTESGKPQHF. The DNA of the CDR3 is TGTGCCATCAGTGAGTCGTATGGGACTGAATCAGGCAAGCCCCAGCATTTT. The V call is TRBV10-3, the J call TRBJ1-5, with D possibly matching TRBD1 (5 bases). CDR3 length: 17 amino acids. The germline V and J ends were trimmed by 0 bases and 8 bases, with 20 bases remaining between them. Per germline, CDR1 ENHRY and CDR2 SYGVKD.

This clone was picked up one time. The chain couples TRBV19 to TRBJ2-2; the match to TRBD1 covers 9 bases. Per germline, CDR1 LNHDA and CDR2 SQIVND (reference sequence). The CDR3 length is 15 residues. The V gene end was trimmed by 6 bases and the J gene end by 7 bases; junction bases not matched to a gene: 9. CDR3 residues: CASRKDRGSIGELFF. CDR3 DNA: TGTGCCAGTAGGAAGGACAGGGGAAGTATCGGGGAGCTGTTTTTT.

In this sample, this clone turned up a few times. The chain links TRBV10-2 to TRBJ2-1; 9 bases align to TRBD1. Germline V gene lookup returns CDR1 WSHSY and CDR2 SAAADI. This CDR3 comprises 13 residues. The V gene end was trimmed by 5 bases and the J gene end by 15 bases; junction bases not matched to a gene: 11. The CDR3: CASSSQSGTGMFF. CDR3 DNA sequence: TGCGCCAGCAGTTCACAGTCCGGGACAGGGATGTTCTTC.

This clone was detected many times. The CDR3 protein is CASLVAGDAETQYF. In DNA form, the CDR3 reads TGTGCCAGCTTGGTAGCGGGGGATGCAGAGACCCAGTACTTC. The chain uses TRBV7-9 and TRBJ2-5, with TRBD2 matching 9 bases. The CDR3 covers 14 residues. Germline-derived CDR1 and CDR2 are SEHNR and FQNEAQ (reference sequence). Trimming took 8 bases from V and 4 from J; bases not matched to a gene: 8. The variable domain in full, completed from reference TRBV7-9 and TRBJ2-5, reads DTGVSQNPRHKITKRGQNVTFRCDPISEHNRLYWYRQTLGQGPEFLTYFQNEAQLEKSRLLSDRFSAERPKGSFSTLEIQRTEQGDSAMYLCASLVAGDAETQYFGPGTRLLVL.

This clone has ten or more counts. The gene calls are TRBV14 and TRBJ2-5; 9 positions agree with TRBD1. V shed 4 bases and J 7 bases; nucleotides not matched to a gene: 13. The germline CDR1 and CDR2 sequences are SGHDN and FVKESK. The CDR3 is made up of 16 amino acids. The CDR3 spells CASSPIMTGGIWTQYF. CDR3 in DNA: TGTGCCAGCAGCCCGATTATGACAGGGGGAATCTGGACCCAGTACTTC.

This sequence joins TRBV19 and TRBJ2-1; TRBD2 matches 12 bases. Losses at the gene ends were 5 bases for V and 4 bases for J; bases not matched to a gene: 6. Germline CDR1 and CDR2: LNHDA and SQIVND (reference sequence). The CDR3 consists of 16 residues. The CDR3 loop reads CASSGGLAGIYNEQFF. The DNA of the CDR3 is TGTGCCAGTAGTGGGGGACTAGCGGGCATTTACAATGAGCAGTTCTTC.

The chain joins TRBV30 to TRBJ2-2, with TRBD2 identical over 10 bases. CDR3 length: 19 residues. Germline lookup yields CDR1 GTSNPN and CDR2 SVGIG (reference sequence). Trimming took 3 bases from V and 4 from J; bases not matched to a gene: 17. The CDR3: CAWRGAYGIAGGITGELFF. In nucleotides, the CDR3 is TGTGCCTGGAGAGGAGCTTATGGAATAGCGGGAGGTATCACCGGGGAGCTGTTTTTT.

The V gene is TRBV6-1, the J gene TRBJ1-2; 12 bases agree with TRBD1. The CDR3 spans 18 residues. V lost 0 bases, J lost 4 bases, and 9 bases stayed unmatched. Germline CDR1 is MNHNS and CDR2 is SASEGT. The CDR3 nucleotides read TGTGCCAGCAGTGAAGCGGGGACAGGGGGCGCGTTAAGCTATGGCTACACCTTC. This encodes CASSEAGTGGALSYGYTF.